These 2 T cell receptor beta chains were all obtained from the same sample, sequenced in a study of CD8 T cells in Susac syndrome. With random hexamers, roughly 0.45 to 1 ug RNA was reverse transcribed. MiXCR was run by TCRdb on the immunoSEQ multiplex PCR reads, yielding one entry per CDR3 protein. The data show some 450,000 distinct CDR3 sequences, about 85% seen once. Material: CD8+ T cells from PBMCs. These receptors originate from a human donor with multiple sclerosis.

CDR3 sequence (DNA): TGCAGCGTGATAGGGGTCGGGGGTCTGGAGACCCAGTACTTC. Translation: CSVIGVGGLETQYF. The rearrangement joins TRBV29-1 to TRBJ2-5; D possibly corresponds to TRBD2 (6 bases). Germline CDR1 reads SQVTM; CDR2 reads ANQGSEA. The CDR3 consists of 14 residues. The V end was cut by 6 bases, the J end by 5 bases, with 19 bases between. The whole variable domain, filled in from reference TRBV29-1 and TRBJ2-5, reads SAVISQKPSRDICQRGTSLTIQCQVDSQVTMMFWYRQQPGQSLTLIATANQGSEATYESGFVIDKFPISRPNLTFSTLTVSNMSPEDSSIYLCSVIGVGGLETQYFGPGTRLLVL.

This chain uses TRBV6-6 with TRBJ1-1, with D uncertain. Trimming took off 0 bases at V and 0 bases at J, with 8 bases between the two ends. CDR1 and CDR2 (germline): MNHNY, SVGAGI (reference sequence). This CDR3 is 15 amino acids long. The CDR3 nucleotides read TGTGCCAGCAGTTACTCTTCAGACATGAACACTGAAGCTTTCTTT. This gives the protein CASSYSSDMNTEAFF.